This is a list of T cell receptor beta chains from one sample in a study of early T cells in non-severe SARS-CoV-2 infection. TCRdb processed the 5' RACE reads anew with MiXCR; each CDR3 protein has one entry. The sample lists more than 65,000 distinct CDR3 sequences; 4% to 6% were seen once. The input for sequencing was whole blood, taken at baseline. Source of these receptors: an adult who was a healthcare worker with PCR-confirmed SARS-CoV-2 infection or an uninfected control (not recorded which). The donor label of this sample is uncertain. The conserved cysteine and the conserved F or W are not part of the CDR3 here. Only part of the rows carry a size: once, few, many, or a class if the clone is expanded.

size,V,J,CDR3
many,TRBV11-2,TRBJ2-7,ASSLQGYEQY
NA,TRBV24-1,TRBJ2-7,ATSGTTTYEQY
few,TRBV5-1,TRBJ1-1,ASRTTNTEAF
many,TRBV5-4,TRBJ2-1,ASSLANRVNNEQF
many,TRBV27,TRBJ1-1,ASSLMLGGKTEAF
NA,TRBV30,TRBJ2-5,AWSSEETQY
many,TRBV6-4,TRBJ2-5,ASSARDQETQY
few,TRBV4-1,TRBJ1-1,ASSQGRVAGEAF
many,TRBV5-4,TRBJ2-3,ASSLMRATARDTQY
many,TRBV7-9,TRBJ2-4,ASSLVLGSVGAKNIQY
many,TRBV10-3,TRBJ2-1,AIKSPGQGVIYNEQF
many,TRBV29-1,TRBJ2-2,SVDRGSDTGELF
many,TRBV4-2,TRBJ2-7,ASSQGRANTYEQY
few,TRBV20-1,TRBJ1-1,SVKKGPGGEAF
NA,TRBV28,TRBJ1-1,ASSLRQGVITF
few,TRBV6-5,TRBJ2-7,ASSRGQTYEQY
few,TRBV5-4,TRBJ2-1,ASSLEGQGRNEQF
NA,TRBV7-7,TRBJ2-2,ASSSGNTGELF
many,TRBV5-6,TRBJ1-5,ASSGKGQGNQPQH
few,TRBV6-5,TRBJ2-2,ASSYTLAGGPTGELF
few,TRBV9,TRBJ2-5,ASSPPLSGETQY
few,TRBV2,TRBJ1-5,ASSEVAGGQPQH
many,TRBV7-8,TRBJ1-2,ASSSGTSYGYT
many,TRBV11-2,TRBJ1-6,ASTGQGMSSPLH
many,TRBV12-3/TRBV12-4,TRBJ1-1,ASSLQGATEAF
few,TRBV6-5,TRBJ2-5,ASGPLAGVQETQY
many,TRBV5-4,TRBJ2-7,ASSLAGTGVEQY
NA,TRBV18,TRBJ2-7,ASSSGTVDPQY